The T cell receptor beta chain described here comes from a study of T cell changes during pregnancy in multiple sclerosis. V dropped 5 bases and J dropped 5; count of bases not matched to a gene: 9. Germline CDR1 is SGHTA and CDR2 is FQGNSA. The CDR3 spans 15 residues. Repertoires were generated with immunoSEQ multiplex PCR, while TCRdb's copy carries only in-frame clones and drops some. The sample holds 30,000 to 45,000 clones, over 75% seen once. The sequenced sample was CD4+ T cells from peripheral blood mononuclear cells, obtained before pregnancy. The source is a female donor with multiple sclerosis, enrolled in a pregnancy study. The chain uses TRBV7-2 and TRBJ2-1, with 7 bases lining up with TRBD2. The CDR3 region is CASSPKRDWDNEQFF. The CDR3 DNA reads as TGTGCCAGCAGCCCTAAGCGGGACTGGGACAATGAGCAGTTCTTC. Drawing the rest from reference TRBV7-2 and TRBJ2-1, the complete variable domain is GAGVSQSPSNKVTEKGKDVELRCDPISGHTALYWYRQSLGQGLEFLIYFQGNSAPDKSGLPSDRFSAERTGGSVSTLTIQRTQQEDSAVYLCASSPKRDWDNEQFFGPGTRLTVL.